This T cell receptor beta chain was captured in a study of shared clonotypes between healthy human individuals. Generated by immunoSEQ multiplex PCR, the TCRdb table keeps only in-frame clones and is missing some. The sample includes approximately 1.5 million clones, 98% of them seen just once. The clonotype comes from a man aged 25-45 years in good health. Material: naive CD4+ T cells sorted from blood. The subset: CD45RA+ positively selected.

The CDR3 reads CASSGGLVSSYEQYF. The CDR3 coding sequence is TGTGCCAGCAGCGGGGGGCTGGTAAGCTCCTACGAGCAGTACTTC. This chain uses TRBV7-9 with TRBJ2-7; possibly TRBD1 or TRBD2 for D (6 bases each). The germline V gene has CDR1 SEHNR and CDR2 FQNEAQ (reference sequence). With 5 bases removed from V and 0 bases from J, the gap between germline ends came to 14 bases. The CDR3 is made up of 15 amino acids.